This paragraph reports one T cell receptor beta chain. Its target is not known. Version v3.0 of the immunoSEQ assay was performed at survey level. Produced via immunoSEQ multiplex PCR; TCRdb's table is partial and in-frame only. The table lists about 22,000 clones, about four fifths of them singletons. The data were taken from a study of long-term antiretroviral therapy in people with HIV. Specimens held roughly 0.9-10 million cryopreserved PBMC prior to DNA extraction. The CDR3 spans 16 residues. Study-wide results and caveats: Across all time points, the repertoire was dominated by clones that expanded before ART. Blood in the study was drawn between about 2004 and 2017, possibly under older ART regimens, which may be less effective than current ones.

The receptor was derived from a man aged 25 to 40 with HIV. The sample in question was unsorted PBMCs, obtained roughly 5.9 years after starting antiretroviral therapy. The chain is built from TRBV21-1 and TRBJ2-5; TRBD2 was called by the table and not checked on the DNA. TRBV21-1 is deemed a pseudogene. The CDR3 DNA reads as TGTGCCAGCAGCAAAGGACACGGGAGGGCACCCGAGACCCAGTACTTC. Translated: CASSKGHGRAPETQYF.